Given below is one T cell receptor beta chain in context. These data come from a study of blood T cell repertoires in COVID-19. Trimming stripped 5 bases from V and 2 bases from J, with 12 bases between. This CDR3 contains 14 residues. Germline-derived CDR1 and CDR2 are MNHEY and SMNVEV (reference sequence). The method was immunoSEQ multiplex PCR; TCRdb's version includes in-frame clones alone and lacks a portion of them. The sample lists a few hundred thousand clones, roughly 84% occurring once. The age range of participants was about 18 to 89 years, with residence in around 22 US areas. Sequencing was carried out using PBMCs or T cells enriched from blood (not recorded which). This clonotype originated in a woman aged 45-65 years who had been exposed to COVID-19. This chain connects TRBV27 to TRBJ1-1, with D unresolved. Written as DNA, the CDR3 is TGTGCCAGCAGTCCCCTCCGGGGAAACACTGAAGCTTTCTTT. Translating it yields CASSPLRGNTEAFF.